This T cell receptor (beta chain) was found in a study of cytomegalovirus exposure and HLA in healthy donors. Findings of the study overall: Generally TCR sequences proved uncommon, though certain public TCRs appeared in numerous donors. Near-uniform donor sequencing depth was presumed by presence/absence analyses. Reportedly, diagnosis of cytomegalovirus status by the classifier showed high specificity and sensitivity. Later analysis showed TCR association rates varying by HLA locus, highest for DRB1 and lowest for HLA-C.

PCR primers comprised 60 Vbeta and 13 Jbeta primers. TCRdb's table, derived via immunoSEQ multiplex PCR, lists solely in-frame clones and lacks some. The sample yields under 200,000 clones, approximately 80% seen once. The germline V gene encodes CDR1 SEHNR and CDR2 FQNEAQ (reference sequence). CDR3 size: 17 residues. V shed 5 bases, J shed 1 base, and the junction held 8 bases outside the gene matches. For this clone: Its antigen is currently unknown.

The sample comprised PBMCs. The clonotype comes from a man aged 40-49 years in good health and CMV-seronegative. V is TRBV7-9 and J is TRBJ2-2; 9 bases agree with TRBD1. The CDR3 sequence: CASSQNRGRGNTGELFF. CDR3 nucleotides: TGTGCCAGCAGCCAGAACAGGGGGCGTGGGAACACCGGGGAGCTGTTTTTT.